The present TCR beta chain was sequenced within a study of blood T cell repertoires in COVID-19. Study as a whole: Sources were T cells, B-cell-depleted T cells, or PBMCs; the material itself was cDNA or gDNA.

Produced via immunoSEQ multiplex PCR; TCRdb's table is partial and in-frame only. The data contain some 110,000 clones, around 79% of them singletons. J lost 4 bases, V lost 2 bases, and 6 bases had no gene match. The CDR3 runs 16 residues. Per the germline V gene, CDR1 is SGHNT and CDR2 is YENEEA. Material for sequencing was peripheral blood. The genes are TRBV11-3 and TRBJ2-1; 9 positions agree with TRBD2. The sequence came from a man aged 50 to 59 with acute or convalescent COVID-19. The CDR3 DNA reads TGTGCCAGCAGCTTAAGCGGCGGGGGGGCTTACAATGAGCAGTTCTTC. It is translated as CASSLSGGGAYNEQFF.